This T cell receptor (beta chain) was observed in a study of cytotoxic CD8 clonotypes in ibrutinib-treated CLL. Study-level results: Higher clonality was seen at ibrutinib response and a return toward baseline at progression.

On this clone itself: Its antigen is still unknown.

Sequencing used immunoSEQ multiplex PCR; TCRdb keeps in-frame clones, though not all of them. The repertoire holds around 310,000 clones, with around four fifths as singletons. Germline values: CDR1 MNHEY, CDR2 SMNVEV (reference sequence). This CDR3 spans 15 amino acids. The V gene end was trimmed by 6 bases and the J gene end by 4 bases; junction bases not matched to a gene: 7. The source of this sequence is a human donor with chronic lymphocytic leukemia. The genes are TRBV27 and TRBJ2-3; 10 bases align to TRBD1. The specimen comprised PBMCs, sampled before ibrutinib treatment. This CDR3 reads CASSTRDRGPDTQYF. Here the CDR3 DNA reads TGTGCCAGCAGCACCCGGGACAGGGGACCAGATACGCAGTATTTT.